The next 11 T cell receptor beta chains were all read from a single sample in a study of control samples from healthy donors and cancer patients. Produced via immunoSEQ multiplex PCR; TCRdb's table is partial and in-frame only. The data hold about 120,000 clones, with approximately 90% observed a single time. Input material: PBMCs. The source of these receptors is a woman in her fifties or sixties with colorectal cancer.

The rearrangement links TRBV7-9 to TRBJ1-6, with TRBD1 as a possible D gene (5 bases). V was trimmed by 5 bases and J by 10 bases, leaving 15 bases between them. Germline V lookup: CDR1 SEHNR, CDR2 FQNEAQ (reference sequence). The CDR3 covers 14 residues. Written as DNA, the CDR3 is TGTGCCAGCAGCCCGGGACTCGCGAACTCACCCCTCCACTTT. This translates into CASSPGLANSPLHF.

CDR3 sequence (DNA): TGTGCCAGCAGCTTAGCGATGACTAGCACAGATACGCAGTATTTT. Protein sequence: CASSLAMTSTDTQYF. The chain recombines TRBV7-2 with TRBJ2-3; D gene ambiguous. CDR1 and CDR2 (germline): SGHTA, FQGNSA. V was pared by 0 bases and J by 0 bases, with 7 bases between. The CDR3 contains 15 residues.

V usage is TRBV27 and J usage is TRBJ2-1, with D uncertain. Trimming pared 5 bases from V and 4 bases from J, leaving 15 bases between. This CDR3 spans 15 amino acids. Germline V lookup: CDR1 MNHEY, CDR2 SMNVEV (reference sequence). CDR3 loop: CASSPRHGIYNEQFF. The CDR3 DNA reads TGTGCCAGCAGTCCTCGACATGGTATATACAATGAGCAGTTCTTC.

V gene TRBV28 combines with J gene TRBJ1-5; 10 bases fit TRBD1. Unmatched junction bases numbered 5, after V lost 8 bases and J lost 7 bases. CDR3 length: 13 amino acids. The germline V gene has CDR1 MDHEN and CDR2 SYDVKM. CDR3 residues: CASPGQGGQPQHF. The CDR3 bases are TGTGCCAGCCCCGGACAGGGGGGACAGCCCCAGCATTTT.

The DNA of the CDR3 is TGTGCCAGCTCACTAGGGACAGTGGCTGTGGCCGGGGAGCTGTTTTTT. Its protein is CASSLGTVAVAGELFF. The gene calls are TRBV18 and TRBJ2-2; TRBD1 aligns across 7 bases. CDR3 length equals 16 residues. Germline CDR1 and CDR2: KGHSH and LQKENI. V was clipped by 4 bases and J by 6 bases; unmatched bases: 11.

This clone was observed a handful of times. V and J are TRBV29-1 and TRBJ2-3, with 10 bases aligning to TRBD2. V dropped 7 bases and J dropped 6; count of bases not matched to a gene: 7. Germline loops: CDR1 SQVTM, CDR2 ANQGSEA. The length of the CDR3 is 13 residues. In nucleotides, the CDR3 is TGCAGCGAGAGTAGCGGGGGGAAGGATACGCAGTATTTT. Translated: CSESSGGKDTQYF.

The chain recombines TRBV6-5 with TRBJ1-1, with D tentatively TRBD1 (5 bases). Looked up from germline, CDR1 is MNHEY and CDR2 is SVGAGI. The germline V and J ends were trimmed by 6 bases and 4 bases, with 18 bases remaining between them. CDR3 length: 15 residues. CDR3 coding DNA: TGTGCCAGCAGCCCAATGGCCCTGACAGCCACTGAAGCTTTCTTT. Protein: CASSPMALTATEAFF.

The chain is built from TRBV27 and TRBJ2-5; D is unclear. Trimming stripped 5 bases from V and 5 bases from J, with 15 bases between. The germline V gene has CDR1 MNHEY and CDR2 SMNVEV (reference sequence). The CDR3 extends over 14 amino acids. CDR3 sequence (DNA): TGTGCCAGCAGTCCCGCCGTAAGTTGGGAGACCCAGTACTTC. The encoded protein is CASSPAVSWETQYF.

CDR3 in DNA: TGTGCCAGCAGCTCGCGAGGAAATGAAAAACTGTTTTTT. Protein product: CASSSRGNEKLFF. The genes are TRBV5-6 and TRBJ1-4; D gene ambiguous. The length of the CDR3 is 13 residues. V was cut by 3 bases and J by 5 bases, with 8 bases left in between. From germline, CDR1 is SGHDT and CDR2 YYEEEE.

In DNA form, the CDR3 reads TGTGCCAGTAGTCCGCGGGGCGGCGCCGGGGAGCTGTTTTTT. Protein product: CASSPRGGAGELFF. This sequence joins TRBV19 and TRBJ2-2; a weak D match, TRBD2 (6 bases). Per germline, CDR1 LNHDA and CDR2 SQIVND (reference sequence). The CDR3 has 14 amino acids. Trimming took off 5 bases at V and 6 bases at J, with 13 bases between the two ends.

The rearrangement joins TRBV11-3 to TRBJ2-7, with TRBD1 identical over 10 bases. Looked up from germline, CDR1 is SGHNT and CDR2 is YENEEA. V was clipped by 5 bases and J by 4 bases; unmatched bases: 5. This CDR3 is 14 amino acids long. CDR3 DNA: TGTGCCAGCAGCCCAGGGACAGGGGATTACGAGCAGTACTTC. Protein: CASSPGTGDYEQYF.